This TCR beta chain stems from a study of T-cell memory formation after mild COVID-19 (dated by TCRdb to the early 2020s). The study in broad terms: Most TCR sequence clusters were specific to one of the two donors. T-cell clones expanding and contracting after mild COVID-19 in a couple of donors were tracked by longitudinal TCRalpha and TCRbeta repertoire sequencing. The cohort was made up of two young adult volunteers, one female and one male, who were previously healthy.

The research as a whole found: The second-wave clones that peaked on day 37 were not confirmed to be SARS-CoV-2 specific. The detection of some responding clones in pre-infection memory suggests that pre-existing cross-reactive memory T cells joined the SARS-CoV-2 response. The study included only a couple of mild cases, and larger cohorts that include severe cases with pre-infection samples were judged to be necessary. Contracting CD4+ clones were located mainly in the CM and EM memory subsets, whereas CD8+ clones were found to be enriched in EMRA. Clones contracting from day 15 to 85 had balanced CD4/CD8 phenotypes, while a second wave expanding from day 15 to 37 was biased towards CD4+.

Reads for this sample came from an Illumina NovaSeq 6000. cDNA libraries for TCRalpha and TCRbeta were prepared by 5'RACE using constant-segment primers, with sample barcodes and unique molecular identifiers added. Trizol reagent was used to extract RNA from every sample. Library amplification was performed in two PCR steps, and a second sample barcode and Illumina TruSeq adapters were introduced in the second step. Libraries were sequenced on an Illumina NovaSeq with 2 x 150 bp paired-end reads. The authors' analysis ran thus. Demultiplexing of reads and collapsing into UMI-guided consensus sequences were performed with migec v1.2.7. Using mixcr v2.1.11, UMI consensuses were aligned to TRA and TRB V and J templates and then assembled into clonotypes. Expanded or contracted clonotypes were those called significant by both edgeR and NoisET, with noise models trained on biological replicates. For edgeR calls, the thresholds were a false discovery rate-adjusted p below 0.01 and a log2 fold-change of 1. As an exploratory analysis of dynamics, max-normalized trajectories of the 1000 most abundant clonotypes were examined by PCA with hierarchical clustering. Separately sequenced CD4+ and CD8+ repertoires were used to assign a CD4 or CD8 phenotype to each responding clone. TCRdb took the public reads, trimmed them with fastp at Q25, ran MiXCR for clone calling and kept in-frame beta chains. CDR3 protein sequences are deduplicated, and each keeps its most common genes and DNA. TCRdb's processing, not the authors', yielded these V and J calls. Present in this sample are under 300,000 distinct CDR3 sequences, 15% to 20% of which were seen just once. The ten largest clones represent 22% of the sample.

Details on this clonotype: It has no known antigen specificity. Base qualities were left out, and no much larger clone turns up one base away.

Ficoll-Paque density gradient centrifugation was the method used to isolate PBMCs. The CDR3 contains 14 residues, cysteine and phenylalanine counted. This entry keeps only the CDR3 DNA: 42 bases, framed from base 1. V and J lose 4 bases and 1 base, and a span of 11 bases separates them. Taken from the germline V gene (reference sequence), the CDR1 and CDR2 loops are DFQATT and SNEGSKA. The chain joins TRBV20-1 to TRBJ1-5; perhaps TRBD1 is the D gene, with 5 bases matching. The origin of this receptor is a young man who had mild COVID-19 (a few samples of this study predate the infection). The sample titles of this study are shuffled in the database, so cell type and time point are left out; the donor was told from shared clones. Sequenced input: PBMCs or a T cell subset sorted from them (not recorded which). The CDR3 corresponds to CSATSGGSNQPQHF. The DNA reads as follows: TGCAGTGCTACCTCGGGGGGGAGCAATCAGCCCCAGCATTTT.